The T cell receptor beta chain described here comes from a study of response to subunit inactivated influenza vaccine. In TCRdb, the RT-PCR reads were re-called with MiXCR into one record per CDR3 protein. The data show more than 700,000 distinct CDR3 sequences, 20% to 25% seen once. The CDR3 totals 15 residues. The V gene end was trimmed by 2 bases and the J gene end by 5 bases; junction bases not matched to a gene: 4. Germline CDR1 SGHTA, CDR2 FQGNSA. Broader study findings: The authors proposed limited new T cell recruitment per seasonal influenza vaccination.

This clonotype was seen more than once but under ten times. The antigen is unknown. Material: PBMCs from blood, obtained roughly 5 days after vaccination. This receptor was obtained from a man aged 45 to 65 who received an inactivated influenza vaccine. This chain links TRBV7-2 with TRBJ2-5; TRBD2 agrees at 11 bases. CDR3 bases: TGTGCCAGCAGCTTAATGTTAGCGGGAGGGGAGACCCAGTACTTC. Translating it yields CASSLMLAGGETQYF.